These 20 T cell receptor beta chains came from one sample sequenced in a study of cytomegalovirus exposure and HLA in healthy donors. The protocol was immunoSEQ multiplex PCR, while the TCRdb copy is restricted to in-frame clones and leaves out a portion. The sample yields approximately 100,000 clones, approximately 91% seen once. The sample was PBMCs. Receptor source: a woman aged 18-30 years in good health and CMV-seronegative.

This rearrangement joins TRBV13 to TRBJ2-3; 8 bases map to TRBD2. Trimming at V came to 4 bases and at J to 5 bases, leaving 8 bases not matched to a gene. Germline CDR1 and CDR2: PRHDT and FYEKMQ (reference sequence). This CDR3 has 15 amino acids. CDR3 DNA sequence: TGTGCCAGCAGCTCCAAGCGGGAGACACGAGATACGCAGTATTTT. Its protein product is CASSSKRETRDTQYF.

The chain has TRBV27 and TRBJ1-2; maybe TRBD1 (5 bases). V shed 2 bases and J shed 3 bases, with 7 bases lying between them. The CDR3 is 13 amino acids. CDR1 MNHEY and CDR2 SMNVEV come from the germline V gene (reference sequence). The CDR3 protein is CASSLRGDYGYTF. The CDR3, as DNA: TGTGCCAGCAGTTTACGGGGGGACTATGGCTACACCTTC.

The chain combines TRBV30 with TRBJ2-2; maybe TRBD2 (6 bases). CDR1 is GTSNPN, CDR2 SVGIG, per germline (reference sequence). The length of the CDR3 is 18 residues. The germline V and J ends were trimmed by 4 bases and 5 bases, with 26 bases remaining between them. The CDR3 protein is CAWKKDRDFFYSTGELFF. CDR3 in DNA: TGTGCCTGGAAAAAAGATCGGGACTTTTTCTATTCTACCGGGGAGCTGTTTTTT.

The V call is TRBV7-9, the J call TRBJ2-7; 10 positions agree with TRBD2. The ends lost 5 bases at V and 3 bases at J; junction bases unmatched: 7. CDR3 length: 15 amino acids. Germline-derived CDR1 and CDR2 are SEHNR and FQNEAQ (reference sequence). The CDR3 region has the DNA TGTGCCAGCAGCCCGTCCGGGACTAGCGTCTACGAGCAGTACTTC. Translation gives CASSPSGTSVYEQYF.

The chain has TRBV27 and TRBJ2-1, with TRBD2 matching over 8 bases. CDR3 length equals 15 residues. Trimming took 0 bases from V and 9 from J; bases not matched to a gene: 7. Per germline, CDR1 MNHEY and CDR2 SMNVEV (reference sequence). The CDR3 DNA reads as TGTGCCAGCAGTTTATCTGCGACTAGCGTAGTTGAGCAGTTCTTC. Translation gives CASSLSATSVVEQFF.

The genes are TRBV15 and TRBJ2-7, with a tentative D call TRBD2 (5 bases). In germline, CDR1 is LNHNV, CDR2 YYDKDF (reference sequence). The V and J ends lost 5 bases and 3 bases respectively, with 14 bases between them. There are 14 residues in the CDR3. The CDR3 loop is CATSQWWTGYEQYF. The CDR3 nucleotides are TGTGCCACCAGCCAATGGTGGACTGGCTACGAGCAGTACTTC.

V gene TRBV5-6 combines with J gene TRBJ1-1; maybe TRBD1 (6 bases). V was cut by 3 bases and J by 10 bases, with 13 bases left in between. This CDR3 is 12 amino acids long. The germline gives CDR1 SGHDT, CDR2 YYEEEE. CDR3 in DNA: TGTGCCAGCAGCTCGCTACAGGGCAGAGCTTTCTTT. Translating it yields CASSSLQGRAFF.

The rearrangement uses TRBV7-6 and TRBJ2-3; 7 positions agree with TRBD2. There are 17 residues in the CDR3. Germline V CDR1 and CDR2: SGHVS, FNYEAQ. Trimming took 4 bases from V and 3 from J; bases not matched to a gene: 13. This CDR3 reads CASSSTSSGEGTDTQYF. DNA for the CDR3: TGTGCCAGCAGCTCCACCTCGAGCGGGGAGGGGACAGATACGCAGTATTTT.

The chain combines TRBV19 with TRBJ2-1; TRBD2 matches at 12 bases. CDR3 length equals 17 residues. V trimming: 4 bases; J trimming: 9 bases; junction bases outside the gene matches: 13. Germline CDR1 is LNHDA and CDR2 is SQIVND (reference sequence). The CDR3 region is CASSTPRLAGAQGEQFF. In nucleotides, the CDR3 is TGTGCCAGTAGTACTCCTAGACTAGCGGGGGCACAAGGTGAGCAGTTCTTC.

The chain has TRBV9 and TRBJ1-1, with D possibly TRBD1 on 5 matching bases. Germline-derived CDR1 and CDR2 are SGDLS and YYNGEE. V gave up 4 bases and J gave up 3 bases, with 19 bases separating them. The length of the CDR3 is 16 residues. CDR3 in amino acids: CASSPRGTPRDTEAFF. CDR3 DNA: TGTGCCAGCAGCCCACGGGGGACTCCTAGGGACACTGAAGCTTTCTTT. Full variable domain (missing parts from reference TRBV9 and TRBJ1-1): DSGVTQTPKHLITATGQRVTLRCSPRSGDLSVYWYQQSLDQGLQFLIQYYNGEERAKGNILERFSAQQFPDLHSELNLSSLELGDSALYFCASSPRGTPRDTEAFFGQGTRLTVV.

This clone was observed once. The gene calls are TRBV11-2 and TRBJ1-1; no reliable D call. This CDR3 contains 12 residues. The V end lost 2 bases, the J end lost 11 bases, and 12 bases lay between the germline ends. Germline CDR1 SGHAT, CDR2 FQNNGV. The CDR3, as DNA: TGTGCCAGCAGCTTAACTACGCGAGGCGCTTTCTTT. Amino acids: CASSLTTRGAFF. Full variable domain (remainder filled in from reference TRBV11-2 and TRBJ1-1): EAGVAQSPRYKIIEKRQSVAFWCNPISGHATLYWYQQILGQGPKLLIQFQNNGVVDDSQLPKDRFSAERLKGVDSTLKIQPAKLEDSAVYLCASSLTTRGAFFGQGTRLTVV.

This chain uses TRBV30 with TRBJ2-3; 7 bases agree with TRBD2. There are 14 residues in the CDR3. V was clipped by 3 bases and J by 1 base; unmatched bases: 4. The V gene's germline CDR1 is GTSNPN and CDR2 SVGIG (reference sequence). CDR3 sequence: CAWRVRGGTDTQYF. DNA of the CDR3: TGTGCCTGGAGAGTACGGGGGGGCACAGATACGCAGTATTTT.

The chain links TRBV7-3 to TRBJ2-1; TRBD1 aligns across 8 bases. Germline trimming cut 2 bases from V and 3 bases from J; bases unmatched to any gene: 3. The CDR3 consists of 15 residues. Germline assignment: CDR1 SGHTA and CDR2 FQGTGA. CDR3 in DNA: TGTGCCAGCAGCTTAGGGACAGGAGTCTACAATGAGCAGTTCTTC. This sequence encodes CASSLGTGVYNEQFF.

This chain connects TRBV18 to TRBJ1-2; D is perhaps TRBD1 (6 bases). Germline V CDR1 and CDR2: KGHSH, LQKENI. Trimming cost V 3 bases and J 3 bases, with 20 bases left between them. The CDR3 spans 17 residues. The CDR3 DNA follows: TGTGCCAGCTCACCTATAAATGCAGGGGTGGTTGACTATGGCTACACCTTC. Residues: CASSPINAGVVDYGYTF.

The chain links TRBV9 to TRBJ2-1; 10 bases align to TRBD2. With V trimmed by 3 bases and J by 7 bases, 7 bases remained unmatched. The CDR3 extends over 15 amino acids. The germline V gene has CDR1 SGDLS and CDR2 YYNGEE. CDR3 residues: CASSAVAGGRNEQFF. CDR3 DNA sequence: TGTGCCAGCAGCGCTGTAGCGGGAGGTCGGAATGAGCAGTTCTTC.

The V and J genes are TRBV30 and TRBJ2-3, with D unclear. V was clipped by 5 bases and J by 3 bases, with 12 bases between them. This CDR3 is built from 13 residues. Germline V gene lookup returns CDR1 GTSNPN and CDR2 SVGIG (reference sequence). This chain's CDR3 is CAWSGGLTDTQYF. Here the CDR3 DNA reads TGTGCCTGGTCGGGTGGGTTGACAGATACGCAGTATTTT. Full variable domain (missing parts from reference TRBV30 and TRBJ2-3): SQTIHQWPATLVQPVGSPLSLECTVEGTSNPNLYWYRQAAGRGLQLLFYSVGIGQISSEVPQNLSASRPQDRQFILSSKKLLLSDSGFYLCAWSGGLTDTQYFGPGTRLTVL.

The V call is TRBV7-2, the J call TRBJ2-1; 16 bases are shared with TRBD2. The CDR3 is made up of 18 amino acids. V dropped 1 base and J dropped 7; count of bases not matched to a gene: 7. From germline, CDR1 is SGHTA and CDR2 FQGNSA. The CDR3 protein is CASSLGGLAGGPGNEQFF. CDR3 DNA sequence: TGTGCCAGCAGCTTAGGGGGACTAGCGGGAGGGCCCGGGAATGAGCAGTTCTTC. Variable domain in full (rest from reference TRBV7-2 and TRBJ2-1): GAGVSQSPSNKVTEKGKDVELRCDPISGHTALYWYRQSLGQGLEFLIYFQGNSAPDKSGLPSDRFSAERTGGSVSTLTIQRTQQEDSAVYLCASSLGGLAGGPGNEQFFGPGTRLTVL.

The J gene is TRBJ1-2, the V gene TRBV10-3; the match to TRBD1 covers 9 bases. The CDR3 has 15 amino acids. Germline V gives CDR1 ENHRY, CDR2 SYGVKD. Trimming took 11 bases from V and 7 from J; bases not matched to a gene: 17. DNA for the CDR3: TGTGCCTCCAAAGAGGACAGGGGTTTCCTCGGTGGCTACACCTTC. This sequence encodes CASKEDRGFLGGYTF.

The chain employs TRBV28 and TRBJ1-5; TRBD1 aligns across 10 bases. Per germline, CDR1 MDHEN and CDR2 SYDVKM. The CDR3 covers 16 residues. The junction had 11 bases not matched to a gene; V was cut back by 7 bases and J by 5 bases. As DNA, the CDR3 is TGTGCCAGCAAAGGGTCGGGACAGGGGTGGGATCAGCCCCAGCATTTT. The encoded protein is CASKGSGQGWDQPQHF. Combining the CDR3 with reference TRBV28 and TRBJ1-5 gives the whole variable domain DVKVTQSSRYLVKRTGEKVFLECVQDMDHENMFWYRQDPGLGLRLIYFSYDVKMKEKGDIPEGYSVSREKKERFSLILESASTNQTSMYLCASKGSGQGWDQPQHFGDGTRLSIL.

This clone was observed once. The rearrangement links TRBV7-2 to TRBJ2-3; 10 nucleotides line up with TRBD2. This CDR3 has 15 residues. The trim removed 3 bases at V and 4 bases at J, leaving 4 bases unmatched. The germline CDR1 and CDR2 sequences are SGHTA and FQGNSA. The CDR3 spells CASSFLAGEADTQYF. CDR3 coding DNA: TGTGCCAGCAGCTTTCTAGCGGGAGAGGCAGATACGCAGTATTTT.